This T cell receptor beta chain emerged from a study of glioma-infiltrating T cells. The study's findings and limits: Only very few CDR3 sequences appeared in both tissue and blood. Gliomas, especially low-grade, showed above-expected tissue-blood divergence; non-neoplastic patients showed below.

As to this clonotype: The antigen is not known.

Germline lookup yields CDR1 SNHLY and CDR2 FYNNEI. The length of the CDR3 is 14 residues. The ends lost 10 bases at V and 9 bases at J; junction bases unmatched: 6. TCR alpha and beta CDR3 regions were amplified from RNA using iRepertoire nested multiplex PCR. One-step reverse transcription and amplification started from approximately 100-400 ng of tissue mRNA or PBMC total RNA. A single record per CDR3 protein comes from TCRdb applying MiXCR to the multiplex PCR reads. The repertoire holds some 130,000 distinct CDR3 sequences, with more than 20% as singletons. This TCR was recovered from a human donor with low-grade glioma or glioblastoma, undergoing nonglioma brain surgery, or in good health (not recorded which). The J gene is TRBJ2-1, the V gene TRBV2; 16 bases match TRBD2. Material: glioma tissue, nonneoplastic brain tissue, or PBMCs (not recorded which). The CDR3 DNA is TGTGCCAAAACGGGACTAGCGGGGGGGTTTGAGCAGTTCTTC. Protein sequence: CAKTGLAGGFEQFF.